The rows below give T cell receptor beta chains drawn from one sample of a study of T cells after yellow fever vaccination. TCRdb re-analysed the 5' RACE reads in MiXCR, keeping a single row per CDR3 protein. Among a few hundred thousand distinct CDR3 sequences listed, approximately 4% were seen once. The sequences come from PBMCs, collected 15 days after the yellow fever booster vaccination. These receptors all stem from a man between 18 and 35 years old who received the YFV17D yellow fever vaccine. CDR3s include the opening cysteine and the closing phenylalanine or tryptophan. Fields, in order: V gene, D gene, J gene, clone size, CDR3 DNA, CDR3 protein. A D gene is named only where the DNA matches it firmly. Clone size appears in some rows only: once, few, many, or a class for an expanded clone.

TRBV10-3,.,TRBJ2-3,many,TGTGCCACCGAAAGAGCGGAGGATACGCAGTATTTT,CATERAEDTQYF
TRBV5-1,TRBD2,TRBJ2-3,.,TGCGCCAGCAGCACTAGCGGAACCACAGATACGCAGTATTTT,CASSTSGTTDTQYF
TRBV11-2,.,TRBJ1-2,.,TGTGCCAGCAGCTCATCGGACAGTGTGGGGCTTAACTATGGCTACACCTTC,CASSSSDSVGLNYGYTF
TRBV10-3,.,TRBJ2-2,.,TGTGCCATCAGGCGGGGTGTCAGGGGTTCCAACACCGGGGAGCTGTTTTTT,CAIRRGVRGSNTGELFF
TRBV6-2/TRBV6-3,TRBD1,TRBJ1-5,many,TGTGCCACTGGACAGGGCAGTAGTCAGCCCCAGCATTTT,CATGQGSSQPQHF
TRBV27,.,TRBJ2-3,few,TGTGCCAGCAGTCCCGACAGCCCCGATACGCAGTATTTT,CASSPDSPDTQYF
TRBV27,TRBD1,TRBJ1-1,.,TGCACCAGCAGTTTATCTAATGACAGGGAGATCCTGAACACTGAAGCTTTCTTT,CTSSLSNDREILNTEAFF
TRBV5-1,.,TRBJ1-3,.,TGCGCCAGCAGCATCGGGACAACTGGAAACACCATATATTTT,CASSIGTTGNTIYF
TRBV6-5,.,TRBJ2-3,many,TGTGCCAGCAGTCAGCCTTCCACAGATACGCAGTATTTT,CASSQPSTDTQYF
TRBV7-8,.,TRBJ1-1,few,TGTGCCAGCAGTAAAGGGCCAGGGACTGAAGCTTTCTTT,CASSKGPGTEAFF
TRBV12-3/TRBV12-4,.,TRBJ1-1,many,TGTGCCAGCGTACATCAATCTATGAGGGCTGAAGCTTTCTTT,CASVHQSMRAEAFF
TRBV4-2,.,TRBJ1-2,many,TGTGCCAGCAGCCAAGACTTGGCCTATGGCTACACCTTC,CASSQDLAYGYTF
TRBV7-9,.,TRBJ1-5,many,TGTGCCAGCAGCGTAGGACCAGGGATGGGCCAGCCCCAGCATTTT,CASSVGPGMGQPQHF
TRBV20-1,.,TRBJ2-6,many,TGCAGTGCCAGCCGAACAGGTATCTCTGGGGCCAACGTCCTGACTTTC,CSASRTGISGANVLTF
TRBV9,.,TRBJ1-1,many,TGTGCCAGCAGCATCGGGACATCTGAAGCTTTCTTT,CASSIGTSEAFF
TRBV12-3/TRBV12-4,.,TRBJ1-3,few,TGTGCCAGCACCCTCGGGAAGGGGAACACCATATATTTT,CASTLGKGNTIYF
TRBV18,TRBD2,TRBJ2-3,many,TGTGCCAGCTCACGGAATCAGCCTAGCGGGGGAAGCACAGATACGCAGTATTTT,CASSRNQPSGGSTDTQYF
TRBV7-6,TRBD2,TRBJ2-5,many,TGTGCCAGCAGCTACCGACTAGCCCAAGAGACCCAGTACTTC,CASSYRLAQETQYF
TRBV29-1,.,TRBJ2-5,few,TGCAGCGTTGCTTTTTCAGGGGGGGAGACCCAGTACTTC,CSVAFSGGETQYF
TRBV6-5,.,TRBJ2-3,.,TGTGCCAGCAGTTTTACTCAGGGGTTCTCCACAGATACGCAGTATTTT,CASSFTQGFSTDTQYF
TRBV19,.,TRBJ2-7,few,TGTGCCAGTAGTTTGGGGGCTTTCGACGAGCAGTACTTC,CASSLGAFDEQYF
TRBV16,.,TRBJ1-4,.,TGTGCCAGCAGCCAATATGCAGAAACTAATGAAAAACTGTTTTTT,CASSQYAETNEKLFF
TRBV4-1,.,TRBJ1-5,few,TGCGCCAGCAGCCAAGTGGAACAGGGCGGACAGCCCCAGCATTTT,CASSQVEQGGQPQHF
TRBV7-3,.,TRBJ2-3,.,TGTGCCAGCAGCCCCACTATTAGCACAGATACGCAGTATTTT,CASSPTISTDTQYF
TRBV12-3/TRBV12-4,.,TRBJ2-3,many,TGTGCCAGCAGCGGACTGAGAAGCACAGATACGCAGTATTTT,CASSGLRSTDTQYF
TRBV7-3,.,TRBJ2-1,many,TGTGCCAGCAGCCAGGGCTTTAGCTCCTACAATGAGCAGTTCTTC,CASSQGFSSYNEQFF
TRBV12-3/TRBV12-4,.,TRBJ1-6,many,TGTGCCAGCAGGCGGGACCTAAACTATAATTCACCCCTCCACTTT,CASRRDLNYNSPLHF
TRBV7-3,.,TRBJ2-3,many,TGTGCCAGCAGCTCCCAACAGGCAGATACGCAGTATTTT,CASSSQQADTQYF
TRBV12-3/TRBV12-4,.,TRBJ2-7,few,TGTGCCAGCAGTCGATGTCCCGGGACCTGCGAGCAGTACTTC,CASSRCPGTCEQYF
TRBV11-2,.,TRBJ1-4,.,TGTGCCAGCAGCTTATCGCCGGCTGAAAAACTGTTTTTT,CASSLSPAEKLFF
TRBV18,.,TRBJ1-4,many,TGTGCCAGCTCACCGGATAGGATGGAAAAACTGTTTTTT,CASSPDRMEKLFF
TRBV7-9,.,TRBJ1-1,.,TGTGCCAGCGAGCTCCCTCCCGGGACAACCCGTGAAGCTTTCTTT,CASELPPGTTREAFF
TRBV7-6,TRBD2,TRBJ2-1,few,TGTGCCAGCAGCGGGACTAGCGGGGGTGGCAATGAGCAGTTCTTC,CASSGTSGGGNEQFF
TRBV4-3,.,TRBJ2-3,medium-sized,TGCGCCAGCAGCCCCCCGAGGGCCGATACGCAGTATTTT,CASSPPRADTQYF